Presented here are 13 T cell receptor beta chains from one specimen sequenced in a study of T cells in Graves' hyperthyroidism and ophthalmopathy. Amplified TCR beta CDR3 regions derived from RNA transcripts. The HTBI primer set was used in a first-round RT-PCR of the TCR CDR3. TCRdb recomputed calls from the multiplex PCR reads with MiXCR, one row per CDR3 protein. The table records under 700,000 distinct CDR3 sequences, around 42% of them present only once. Sequenced: peripheral blood or thyroid tissue (not recorded which). The receptors derive from a woman younger than 30 with Graves' hyperthyroidism.

The rearrangement links TRBV2 to TRBJ1-1; 7 bases are shared with TRBD1. With V trimmed by 5 bases and J by 0 bases, 6 bases remained unmatched. The CDR3 sequence is 15 residues long. In germline, CDR1 is SNHLY, CDR2 FYNNEI. The chain's CDR3 is CASSSRQGLNTEAFF. The CDR3 DNA is TGTGCCAGCAGTAGCAGACAGGGCCTGAACACTGAAGCTTTCTTT. Full variable domain (rest looked up from reference TRBV2 and TRBJ1-1): EPEVTQTPSHQVTQMGQEVILRCVPISNHLYFYWYRQILGQKVEFLVSFYNNEISEKSEIFDDQFSVERPDGSNFTLKIRSTKLEDSAMYFCASSSRQGLNTEAFFGQGTRLTVV.

This clonotype was seen repeatedly, ten times or more. The chain carries TRBV2 and TRBJ2-2, with 7 positions matching TRBD1. V lost 3 bases and J lost 9; bases outside the gene matches: 4. Germline-derived CDR1 and CDR2 are SNHLY and FYNNEI. This CDR3 has 13 residues. As DNA, the CDR3 is TGTGCCAGCAGTGAGCGACAGGGCCGGGAGCTGTTTTTT. Amino acid sequence: CASSERQGRELFF.

This clonotype was observed a handful of times. This chain joins TRBV10-3 and TRBJ2-7, with TRBD2 as a possible D gene (5 bases). V dropped 10 bases and J dropped 2 bases, with 18 bases sitting between them. The CDR3 runs to 14 residues. In germline, CDR1 is ENHRY, CDR2 SYGVKD. The CDR3 nucleotides are TGTGCCACCCATGGCGGGCGCGGTACCTACGAGCAGTACTTC. Encoded protein: CATHGGRGTYEQYF.

The chain links TRBV20-1 to TRBJ1-1; the match to TRBD1 covers 7 bases. Germline assignment: CDR1 DFQATT and CDR2 SNEGSKA (reference sequence). The CDR3 length is 16 residues. The trim removed 0 bases at V and 4 bases at J, leaving 11 bases unmatched. The CDR3 bases are TGCAGTGCTAGAGATTGGAAACAGGGGCTTGCCACTGAAGCTTTCTTT. Translating gives CSARDWKQGLATEAFF.

This clonotype occurred once. The chain is built from TRBV25-1 and TRBJ1-2, with 8 positions matching TRBD1. The trim removed 6 bases at V and 5 bases at J, leaving 11 bases unmatched. This CDR3 comprises 15 residues. The germline V gene has CDR1 MGHDK and CDR2 SYGVNS. The CDR3 DNA is TGTGCCAGCAGCGTAGGGGGGACAGGAGGATATGGCTACACCTTC. Translation gives CASSVGGTGGYGYTF.

This sequence joins TRBV20-1 and TRBJ1-4, with 11 bases that match TRBD1. Trimming cost V 1 base and J 7 bases; bases outside gene matches: 5. CDR3 length: 15 residues. Germline V gives CDR1 DFQATT, CDR2 SNEGSKA (reference sequence). CDR3 loop: CSARGTGGAVEKLFF. CDR3 nucleotides: TGCAGTGCTAGAGGGACAGGGGGCGCAGTTGAAAAACTGTTTTTT.

This clonotype was seen more than once but under ten times. The chain recombines TRBV10-3 with TRBJ2-5, with D possibly TRBD2 on 5 matching bases. The CDR3 covers 15 residues. Looked up from germline, CDR1 is ENHRY and CDR2 is SYGVKD. Trimming took off 10 bases at V and 7 bases at J, with 25 bases between the two ends. This CDR3 reads CASSTGNSFLGTQYF. Here the CDR3 DNA reads TGTGCCAGCAGCACCGGGAACTCTTTCCTCGGGACCCAGTACTTC.

There are a few counts of this clonotype. The V and J genes are TRBV7-2 and TRBJ2-7; D is unclear. The CDR3 has 15 amino acids. From germline, CDR1 is SGHTA and CDR2 FQGNSA. V was trimmed by 6 bases and J by 1 base, leaving 16 bases between them. CDR3 coding DNA: TGTGCCAGCAGTGAAGATTTGTCGGTTTCCTACGAGCAGTACTTC. Protein: CASSEDLSVSYEQYF.

Of note for this clonotype: An end of the junction does not agree with germline; a read error may underlie this. The J gene is TRBJ1-2, the V gene TRBV10-1; 7 bases agree with TRBD1. CDR3 length: 15 amino acids. Germline V gene data show CDR1 as WNHNN and CDR2 as SYGVQD (reference sequence). CDR3 loop: CASSEGGDSIYGYTF. CDR3 in DNA: TGTGCCAGCAGTGAAGGGGGGGACAGCATATATGGCTACACCTTC.

The chain joins TRBV19 to TRBJ2-2; 15 nucleotides agree with TRBD2. With 5 bases clipped from V and 0 bases from J, the junction kept 7 bases outside the gene matches. This CDR3 region has 19 residues. Germline CDR1 and CDR2: LNHDA and SQIVND (reference sequence). CDR3 coding DNA: TGTGCCAGTAGTGCAGGACTAGCGGGAGGGTTGGCGAACACCGGGGAGCTGTTTTTT. It specifies CASSAGLAGGLANTGELFF.

This clonotype appeared a single time. The CDR3: CASSLTGLAVGGEQYF. Written as DNA, the CDR3 is TGTGCCAGCAGCCTCACCGGACTAGCGGTCGGGGGGGAGCAGTACTTC. The rearrangement joins TRBV11-2 to TRBJ2-7; the match to TRBD2 covers 10 bases. The CDR3 loop spans 16 amino acids. Germline CDR1 SGHAT, CDR2 FQNNGV. Germline trimming cut 5 bases from V and 7 bases from J; bases unmatched to any gene: 14.

The table lists this clonotype with many counts. The J gene is TRBJ2-7, the V gene TRBV7-8; 10 positions match TRBD1. Germline CDR1 reads SGHVS; CDR2 reads FQNEAQ. The length of the CDR3 is 15 residues. J gave up 3 bases and V 5 bases, and 7 bases lay outside the gene matches. CDR3 bases: TGTGCCAGCAGCCTTACCGGGACAGGGGACTACGAGCAGTACTTC. Translation: CASSLTGTGDYEQYF.

The V gene is TRBV11-1, the J gene TRBJ1-1, with D tentatively TRBD1 (6 bases). Germline V lookup: CDR1 SGHAT, CDR2 FQDESV (reference sequence). With 8 bases removed from V and 0 bases from J, the gap between germline ends came to 13 bases. This CDR3 has 14 amino acids. CDR3 amino acids: CASAYRALNTEAFF. The CDR3 nucleotides read TGTGCCAGCGCCTACAGGGCCTTGAACACTGAAGCTTTCTTT.